The T cell receptor beta chain described here comes from a study of T-cell reconstitution after alpha-beta-depleted transplantation in children. The study, taken as a whole, reports: The origin of high day-60 TCRbeta diversity in some patients lay in surviving recipient T cells and thymic progenitors. Approximately two months post-transplant, alpha-beta T cells reportedly originated from several hundred expanded graft clones. A year had passed since transplant, and T-cell counts and diversity by then came mostly from newly produced T cells.

With regard to this clonotype: The antigen remains undetermined.

Unique molecular identifiers were incorporated when the TCRbeta library was constructed. One entry per CDR3 protein results from TCRdb running MiXCR on the PCR reads. The sample includes about 100,000 distinct CDR3 sequences, approximately 6.4% of them seen just once. Trimming shortened V by 0 bases and J by 0 bases, and 10 bases separated the two germline ends. Germline-derived CDR1 and CDR2 are MNHEY and SVGAGI. The CDR3 has 16 amino acids. Sequencing was performed on PBMCs, mostly from graft donor cells, taken 360 days after TCRalphabeta/CD19-depleted stem cell transplant. The origin of this receptor is a male patient aged 2 to 9 who had a stem cell transplant for acute lymphoblastic leukemia, so the T cells may come from the graft donor. The V and J genes are TRBV6-5 and TRBJ2-3, with D possibly being TRBD2 (6 bases). The CDR3 protein is CASSYSERASTDTQYF. CDR3 coding DNA: TGTGCCAGCAGTTACTCGGAGCGGGCTAGCACAGATACGCAGTATTTT.